Presented here are 18 T cell receptor beta chains from one specimen sequenced in a study of patients and donors after allogeneic stem cell transplantation. A single record per CDR3 protein comes from TCRdb applying MiXCR to the RT-PCR reads. The data contain about a million distinct CDR3 sequences, more than 15% of them seen just once; the ten biggest clones take up 6%. Sequenced sample: blood, either unsorted or a sorted T cell fraction (not recorded which). The receptors derive from a human donor who was either an allogeneic HSCT recipient or a stem cell or donor lymphocyte infusion donor (not recorded which). It is not recorded whose cells these are; they may come from a transplant donor.

The chain recombines TRBV12-3 or TRBV12-4 with TRBJ2-7; D might be TRBD2 (5 bases). With 3 bases removed from V and 9 bases from J, the gap between germline ends came to 18 bases. The CDR3 spans 14 residues. The CDR3 sequence is CASSFAPGEGRQYF. In DNA, the CDR3 is TGTGCCAGCAGTTTTGCCCCTGGTGAGGGAAGGCAGTACTTC.

This clonotype appeared a few times. The genes are TRBV7-6 and TRBJ2-5, with D tentatively TRBD1 or TRBD2 (5 bases each). Trimming left V 5 bases short and J 2 bases short, with 15 bases between. The CDR3 is made up of 15 amino acids. Germline values: CDR1 SGHVS, CDR2 FNYEAQ. CDR3 amino acids: CASSPGTLMQETQYF. CDR3 bases: TGTGCCAGCAGCCCGGGGACCTTAATGCAAGAGACCCAGTACTTC.

A few counts support this clonotype. In DNA, the CDR3 is TGTGCCAGCAGTTACTCGAGGGCGGGACTGGCAGATACGCAGTATTTT. Translating it yields CASSYSRAGLADTQYF. V usage is TRBV6-5 and J usage is TRBJ2-3; possibly TRBD2 for D (6 bases). Germline V CDR1 and CDR2: MNHEY, SVGAGI. CDR3 size: 16 residues. Trimming took off 0 bases at V and 4 bases at J, with 14 bases between the two ends.

V usage is TRBV12-3 or TRBV12-4 and J usage is TRBJ1-2; 8 positions agree with TRBD1. The CDR3 is 16 amino acids. V was pared by 7 bases and J by 9 bases, with 19 bases of the junction left unmatched. The CDR3 loop is CASTPGQGVSFGSYTF. As DNA, the CDR3 is TGTGCCAGCACCCCAGGACAGGGTGTATCCTTTGGGAGCTACACCTTC.

This clonotype was seen a few times. This chain connects TRBV3-1 to TRBJ1-1; D remains ambiguous. Trimming shortened V by 6 bases and J by 9 bases, and 20 bases separated the two germline ends. CDR1 is LGHDT and CDR2 is YNNKEL in the germline V gene (reference sequence). The CDR3 spans 14 residues. CDR3 coding DNA: TGTGCCAGCAGGGATCGGTACAGACTCTACCAAGCTTTCTTT. This gives the protein CASRDRYRLYQAFF.

V is TRBV20-1 and J is TRBJ1-2; D remains unclear. The length of the CDR3 is 12 residues. V shed 6 bases and J shed 3 bases, with 11 bases lying between them. Looked up from germline, CDR1 is DFQATT and CDR2 is SNEGSKA (reference sequence). CDR3: CSAFTGDYGYTF. For the CDR3, the DNA is TGCAGTGCCTTCACGGGAGACTATGGCTACACCTTC.

The V gene is TRBV15, the J gene TRBJ2-7, with D perhaps TRBD2 (5 bases). The germline gives CDR1 LNHNV, CDR2 YYDKDF (reference sequence). Trimming took 1 base from V and 0 from J, leaving 13 bases between them. The CDR3 is made up of 16 amino acids. The CDR3 protein is CATSRAGRGDSYEQYF. CDR3 nucleotide sequence: TGTGCCACCAGCAGAGCCGGTCGGGGAGACTCCTACGAGCAGTACTTC.

The chain joins TRBV20-1 to TRBJ2-2; no clear D gene. The germline V gene has CDR1 DFQATT and CDR2 SNEGSKA (reference sequence). There are 17 residues in the CDR3. V was clipped by 4 bases and J by 3 bases, with 21 bases between them. The CDR3 DNA is TGCAGTGCTACTCGGGCGGTACCCTTAATGGACACCGGGGAGCTGTTTTTT. It is translated as CSATRAVPLMDTGELFF.

This clonotype was counted a few times. This sequence joins TRBV29-1 and TRBJ2-3, with D possibly being TRBD1 (6 bases). Germline assignment: CDR1 SQVTM and CDR2 ANQGSEA. Trimming removed 0 bases from V and 7 bases from J, with 23 bases in between. The CDR3 runs to 17 residues. Written as DNA, the CDR3 is TGCAGCGTTGAAGATCGCAACAGGGTGGTTGAATGGAATACGCAGTATTTT. It specifies CSVEDRNRVVEWNTQYF.

The V call is TRBV7-8, the J call TRBJ2-7; 8 bases agree with TRBD1. The length of the CDR3 is 16 residues. Germline V CDR1 and CDR2: SGHVS, FQNEAQ. V lost 5 bases, J lost 2 bases, and 11 bases stayed unmatched. The CDR3 DNA sequence: TGTGCCAGCAGCGCCGGACAGGGAATGAGGGCCTACGAGCAGTACTTC. Protein: CASSAGQGMRAYEQYF. The whole variable domain, remainder taken from reference TRBV7-8 and TRBJ2-7, is GAGVSQSPRYKVAKRGQDVALRCDPISGHVSLFWYQQALGQGPEFLTYFQNEAQLDKSGLPSDRFFAERPEGSVSTLKIQRTQQEDSAVYLCASSAGQGMRAYEQYFGPGTRLTVT.

This clonotype has a handful of counts. The rearrangement links TRBV29-1 to TRBJ1-4; D is unresolved. Trimming cost V 7 bases and J 5 bases, with 14 bases left between them. The CDR3 has 13 amino acids. CDR1 SQVTM and CDR2 ANQGSEA come from the germline V gene. DNA for the CDR3: TGCAGCGCCACGTCCGATTCAAATGAAAAACTGTTTTTT. Translated, it gives CSATSDSNEKLFF.

The CDR3 protein is CATSDPRTNTGELFF. CDR3 nucleotides: TGTGCCACCAGTGATCCCCGGACAAACACCGGGGAGCTGTTTTTT. This sequence joins TRBV24-1 and TRBJ2-2; the D gene is possibly TRBD1 (5 bases). This CDR3 has 15 residues. CDR1 is KGHDR and CDR2 is SFDVKD in the germline V gene. The V gene lost 3 bases and the J gene lost 2 bases, with 9 bases spanning the gap.

The chain joins TRBV4-3 to TRBJ1-2; D perhaps matches TRBD1 (6 bases). The V gene lost 0 bases and the J gene lost 2 bases, with 16 bases spanning the gap. Germline CDR1 LGHNA, CDR2 YSLEER. This CDR3 contains 17 residues. The CDR3 bases are TGCGCCAGCAGCCAAGATCTCCCGGGACAAGTCAACTATGGCTACACCTTC. This encodes CASSQDLPGQVNYGYTF.

This clonotype has a handful of counts. CDR3 amino acids: CASSLGGTSGIWTQYF. The DNA of the CDR3 is TGTGCCAGCAGCTTAGGGGGGACTAGCGGGATTTGGACGCAGTATTTT. This chain links TRBV7-2 with TRBJ2-3; 13 bases fit TRBD2. Germline V CDR1 and CDR2: SGHTA, FQGNSA. The CDR3 is 16 amino acids. The ends lost 1 base at V and 9 bases at J; junction bases unmatched: 7.

A few counts support this clonotype. The V gene is TRBV3-1, the J gene TRBJ1-2, with D maybe TRBD1 (5 bases). V gave up 3 bases and J gave up 4 bases, with 12 bases separating them. The CDR3 covers 14 residues. From germline, CDR1 is LGHDT and CDR2 YNNKEL (reference sequence). In nucleotides, the CDR3 is TGTGCCAGCAGCCAGGCCGGGGGAGGCTATGGCTACACCTTC. This gives the protein CASSQAGGGYGYTF.

The chain recombines TRBV2 with TRBJ2-1; 8 positions match TRBD2. Unmatched junction bases numbered 6, after V lost 4 bases and J lost 4 bases. Germline values: CDR1 SNHLY, CDR2 FYNNEI. The CDR3 runs 15 residues. The CDR3 nucleotides read TGTGCCAGCAGTGGTGAGCGGGAGCTATACAATGAGCAGTTCTTC. Translation: CASSGERELYNEQFF.

The chain joins TRBV20-1 to TRBJ1-5; D is perhaps TRBD1 (5 bases). The CDR3 spans 14 residues. Germline CDR1 DFQATT, CDR2 SNEGSKA (reference sequence). Trimming took off 1 base at V and 7 bases at J, with 14 bases between the two ends. As DNA, the CDR3 is TGCAGTGCTAGAGGTCGGGGCCCACTCCAGCCCCAGCATTTT. It specifies CSARGRGPLQPQHF.

This clonotype was picked up a small number of times. The chain uses TRBV2 and TRBJ1-1; D remains unclear. The V end was cut by 4 bases, the J end by 1 base, with 10 bases between. CDR3 length equals 14 residues. The germline CDR1 and CDR2 sequences are SNHLY and FYNNEI. Written as DNA, the CDR3 is TGTGCCAGCAGTGGCCGGGCCCCGAACACTGAAGCTTTCTTT. It is translated as CASSGRAPNTEAFF.